The rows below give T cell receptor beta chains drawn from one sample of a study of control samples from healthy donors and cancer patients. The data were produced by immunoSEQ multiplex PCR, yet TCRdb's version contains in-frame clones alone and is incomplete. The data show roughly 130,000 clones, with under 95% seen just once and 1.5% to 2% held by the top ten. The source material was PBMCs. The receptor source for this set is a man aged 50 or older with head and neck cancer. The conserved cysteine and the conserved F or W are not part of the CDR3 here. Size is omitted from some rows. Given values are once, few, many or a class for expanded clones.

V gene: TRBV30
clone size: few
CDR3 protein: ASYDRNTGELF

V gene: TRBV2
clone size: .
CDR3 protein: ASMSPGGSPLH

V gene: TRBV11-2
clone size: .
CDR3 protein: ASSLGQRETQY

V gene: TRBV6-2/TRBV6-3
clone size: .
CDR3 protein: ASSYSIGDSGTGNTIY

V gene: TRBV4-2
clone size: few
CDR3 protein: ASSQDAGAGEKLF

V gene: TRBV5-6
clone size: few
CDR3 protein: ASSLTGYEQY

V gene: TRBV27
clone size: .
CDR3 protein: ASRSQQGKKLF

V gene: TRBV5-1
clone size: .
CDR3 protein: ASRDDRGSYEQY

V gene: TRBV24-1
clone size: .
CDR3 protein: ATSDSGRAVQF

V gene: TRBV7-9
clone size: few
CDR3 protein: ASSAGKGVTAF

V gene: TRBV19
clone size: once
CDR3 protein: ASSTRTGVRNTEAF

V gene: TRBV7-3
clone size: .
CDR3 protein: ASSLGEETEAF

V gene: TRBV18
clone size: .
CDR3 protein: ASSPLNEQY

V gene: TRBV5-6
clone size: .
CDR3 protein: ASHNGQGTGELF

V gene: TRBV19
clone size: .
CDR3 protein: ASSIRIRVTGANVLT

V gene: TRBV5-1
clone size: .
CDR3 protein: ASSLILGETNEKLF

V gene: TRBV5-6
clone size: .
CDR3 protein: ASSSGGVWADTQY

V gene: TRBV28
clone size: .
CDR3 protein: ASSLLIPGVSGNTIY

V gene: TRBV18
clone size: .
CDR3 protein: ASSLRGTDEAF

V gene: TRBV4-3
clone size: .
CDR3 protein: ASSQRGYGYT

V gene: TRBV10-3
clone size: .
CDR3 protein: AISESGTGGEKLF

V gene: TRBV11-2
clone size: .
CDR3 protein: ASSFRQGELF

V gene: TRBV13
clone size: .
CDR3 protein: ASSPQDKTYEQY

V gene: TRBV2
clone size: .
CDR3 protein: ASRERTINNEQF

V gene: TRBV7-2
clone size: few
CDR3 protein: ASSAQGQYNSPLH

V gene: TRBV7-6
clone size: .
CDR3 protein: ASSLAGGISYNEQF

V gene: TRBV28
clone size: .
CDR3 protein: ASSPRARYGYT

V gene: TRBV18
clone size: .
CDR3 protein: ASSPPRDRVYEQY

V gene: TRBV7-9
clone size: .
CDR3 protein: ASSSLATHGQY

V gene: TRBV19
clone size: .
CDR3 protein: ASSTKQGPQPQH

V gene: TRBV27
clone size: .
CDR3 protein: ASKLTGRGGNSPLH

V gene: TRBV2
clone size: .
CDR3 protein: ASKDRGFSNQPQH

V gene: TRBV19
clone size: .
CDR3 protein: ASSPLDSPANQPQH

V gene: TRBV24-1
clone size: once
CDR3 protein: ATSDARDTLQETQY

V gene: TRBV18
clone size: once
CDR3 protein: ASSPRTGLNTEAF

V gene: TRBV6-4
clone size: .
CDR3 protein: ASRPPGGTEAF

V gene: TRBV9
clone size: .
CDR3 protein: ASSESTGTGANEQY

V gene: TRBV3-1/TRBV3-2
clone size: .
CDR3 protein: ASSSLGQVQEAF

V gene: TRBV5-4
clone size: .
CDR3 protein: ASHRDGTQY

V gene: TRBV14
clone size: .
CDR3 protein: ASSRGRAKAF

V gene: TRBV7-3
clone size: .
CDR3 protein: ASSSSQNTEAF

V gene: TRBV5-6
clone size: few
CDR3 protein: ASSPKGQETQY

V gene: TRBV6-1
clone size: .
CDR3 protein: ASSEAGPSGGYT

V gene: TRBV27
clone size: .
CDR3 protein: ASSFEGNYGYT

V gene: TRBV5-1
clone size: .
CDR3 protein: ASSSEAGLETQY

V gene: TRBV30
clone size: .
CDR3 protein: AWSVDRGPYEQY

V gene: TRBV1
clone size: .
CDR3 protein: TSSPTRETENTEAF

V gene: TRBV20-1
clone size: .
CDR3 protein: SAKFGEQY

V gene: TRBV5-4
clone size: .
CDR3 protein: ASSYAGGGTEAF

V gene: TRBV2
clone size: .
CDR3 protein: ASSEEQSAGANVLT

V gene: TRBV13
clone size: .
CDR3 protein: ASSNSRQGLNTGELF

V gene: TRBV3-1/TRBV3-2
clone size: .
CDR3 protein: ASSQGAGREQY

V gene: TRBV18
clone size: .
CDR3 protein: ASSPMAATSGQYQETQY